The rows below give T cell receptor beta chains drawn from one sample of a study of early T cells in non-severe SARS-CoV-2 infection. A single record per CDR3 protein comes from TCRdb applying MiXCR to the 5' RACE reads. Of some 66,000 distinct CDR3 sequences listed, approximately 9.1% are singletons. Sequenced: whole blood. The receptor set was obtained from an adult who was a healthcare worker with PCR-confirmed SARS-CoV-2 infection or an uninfected control (not recorded which). Both conserved end residues are part of each CDR3. D genes are given only for firm matches. Clone size is shown for a subset of rows, as once, few, many or a class of expanded clone.

clone_size: -; j_call: TRBJ2-1; d_call: TRBD2; v_call: TRBV7-6; cdr3_aa: CASSLGLAGETDEQFF; cdr3_nt: TGTGCCAGCAGCTTAGGGCTAGCGGGAGAGACGGATGAGCAGTTCTTC
clone_size: few; j_call: TRBJ2-3; d_call: -; v_call: TRBV4-3; cdr3_aa: CASSPRKGGIGGRATDTQYF; cdr3_nt: TGCGCCAGCAGCCCCCGGAAGGGGGGGATAGGTGGGAGGGCCACAGATACGCAGTATTTT
clone_size: many; j_call: TRBJ1-5; d_call: TRBD1; v_call: TRBV20-1; cdr3_aa: CSASGQGNNQPQHF; cdr3_nt: TGCAGTGCTAGCGGACAGGGGAACAATCAGCCCCAGCATTTT
clone_size: -; j_call: TRBJ1-3; d_call: TRBD1; v_call: TRBV10-3; cdr3_aa: CAINSDRAQDTIYF; cdr3_nt: TGTGCCATCAATTCTGACAGGGCCCAAGACACCATATATTTT
clone_size: few; j_call: TRBJ2-7; d_call: -; v_call: TRBV7-8; cdr3_aa: CASSRTRESYEQYF; cdr3_nt: TGTGCCAGCAGCCGGACCAGGGAATCCTACGAGCAGTACTTC
clone_size: many; j_call: TRBJ2-5; d_call: -; v_call: TRBV25-1; cdr3_aa: CASSVSAGGETQYF; cdr3_nt: TGTGCCAGCAGTGTTAGCGCTGGCGGTGAGACCCAGTACTTC
clone_size: many; j_call: TRBJ2-7; d_call: -; v_call: TRBV6-1; cdr3_aa: CASNLDRSYEQYF; cdr3_nt: TGTGCCAGCAACCTGGACAGATCCTACGAGCAGTACTTC
clone_size: -; j_call: TRBJ2-5; d_call: -; v_call: TRBV9; cdr3_aa: CASSVGSMETQYF; cdr3_nt: TGTGCCAGCAGCGTAGGAAGCATGGAGACCCAGTACTTC
clone_size: few; j_call: TRBJ2-7; d_call: -; v_call: TRBV30; cdr3_aa: CAWIPRRTYRSYEQYF; cdr3_nt: TGTGCCTGGATTCCCAGAAGGACGTACCGGTCCTACGAGCAGTACTTC
clone_size: many; j_call: TRBJ1-5; d_call: TRBD1; v_call: TRBV12-3/TRBV12-4; cdr3_aa: CASSRTGGNQPQHF; cdr3_nt: TGTGCCAGCAGTCGGACAGGGGGCAATCAGCCCCAGCATTTT
clone_size: few; j_call: TRBJ2-4; d_call: TRBD1; v_call: TRBV4-2; cdr3_aa: CASSQGQVNIQYF; cdr3_nt: TGTGCCAGCAGCCAGGGACAGGTAAACATTCAGTACTTC
clone_size: -; j_call: TRBJ2-2; d_call: TRBD2; v_call: TRBV27; cdr3_aa: CASSARTSGKSGELFF; cdr3_nt: TGTGCCAGCAGTGCCCGGACTAGCGGGAAGTCCGGGGAGCTGTTTTTT
clone_size: few; j_call: TRBJ2-2; d_call: TRBD2; v_call: TRBV6-1; cdr3_aa: CASSGVTSGRALNTGELFF; cdr3_nt: TGTGCCAGCAGTGGGGTGACTAGCGGGAGGGCCCTCAACACCGGGGAGCTGTTTTTT
clone_size: -; j_call: TRBJ2-1; d_call: TRBD1; v_call: TRBV7-6; cdr3_aa: CASSSASGTGGPYEQFF; cdr3_nt: TGTGCCAGCAGCTCGGCCTCCGGGACAGGGGGCCCCTATGAGCAGTTCTTC
clone_size: -; j_call: TRBJ2-7; d_call: -; v_call: TRBV5-1; cdr3_aa: CASSPLDGSYEQYF; cdr3_nt: TGCGCCAGCAGCCCCCTCGACGGATCCTACGAGCAGTACTTC
clone_size: once; j_call: TRBJ2-1; d_call: TRBD1; v_call: TRBV2; cdr3_aa: CASTSGTEYNEQFF; cdr3_nt: TGTGCCAGCACTTCCGGGACAGAATACAATGAGCAGTTCTTC
clone_size: -; j_call: TRBJ2-5; d_call: -; v_call: TRBV7-2; cdr3_aa: CASSDNQETQYF; cdr3_nt: TGTGCCAGCAGTGATAATCAAGAGACCCAGTACTTC
clone_size: -; j_call: TRBJ1-2; d_call: -; v_call: TRBV30; cdr3_aa: CACLDRNYGYTF; cdr3_nt: TGTGCCTGTTTGGACAGAAACTATGGCTACACCTTC
clone_size: many; j_call: TRBJ2-7; d_call: TRBD2; v_call: TRBV6-1; cdr3_aa: CASSRTSGSFYEQYF; cdr3_nt: TGTGCCAGCAGTCGGACTAGCGGGAGTTTTTACGAGCAGTACTTC
clone_size: few; j_call: TRBJ2-3; d_call: TRBD2; v_call: TRBV24-1; cdr3_aa: CATSDSVAGETDTQYF; cdr3_nt: TGTGCCACCAGTGATTCTGTAGCGGGGGAGACAGATACGCAGTATTTT
clone_size: -; j_call: TRBJ1-5; d_call: -; v_call: TRBV20-1; cdr3_aa: CSAVPGFSNQPQHF; cdr3_nt: TGCAGTGCCGTTCCGGGGTTTAGCAATCAGCCCCAGCATTTT
clone_size: -; j_call: TRBJ2-5; d_call: -; v_call: TRBV7-2; cdr3_aa: CASSPNGMEETQYF; cdr3_nt: TGTGCCAGCAGCCCGAACGGGATGGAAGAGACCCAGTACTTC
clone_size: many; j_call: TRBJ2-7; d_call: -; v_call: TRBV7-9; cdr3_aa: CASSLEANPTYEQYF; cdr3_nt: TGTGCCAGCAGCTTAGAGGCTAACCCGACCTACGAGCAGTACTTC
clone_size: many; j_call: TRBJ1-2; d_call: TRBD1; v_call: TRBV20-1; cdr3_aa: CSAAGQVLNGYTF; cdr3_nt: TGCAGTGCGGCAGGACAGGTCTTGAATGGCTACACCTTC
clone_size: few; j_call: TRBJ2-3; d_call: -; v_call: TRBV7-2; cdr3_aa: CASRYTSTDTQYF; cdr3_nt: TGTGCCAGCAGATACACGAGCACAGATACGCAGTATTTT
clone_size: few; j_call: TRBJ2-1; d_call: TRBD2; v_call: TRBV12-3/TRBV12-4; cdr3_aa: CATWPGTSFSTEQFF; cdr3_nt: TGTGCCACCTGGCCGGGGACTAGCTTTTCCACTGAGCAGTTCTTC
clone_size: few; j_call: TRBJ2-2; d_call: TRBD2; v_call: TRBV7-8; cdr3_aa: CASSLRREGPTGELFF; cdr3_nt: TGTGCCAGCAGCTTAAGGCGGGAGGGCCCCACCGGGGAGCTGTTTTTT
clone_size: many; j_call: TRBJ2-4; d_call: TRBD1; v_call: TRBV29-1; cdr3_aa: CSVGDRGLAKNIQYF; cdr3_nt: TGCAGCGTTGGGGACAGGGGGCTGGCCAAAAACATTCAGTACTTC
clone_size: -; j_call: TRBJ1-5; d_call: -; v_call: TRBV7-2; cdr3_aa: CASSLVWSGNQPQHF; cdr3_nt: TGTGCCAGCAGCTTAGTGTGGTCAGGGAATCAGCCCCAGCATTTT
clone_size: many; j_call: TRBJ1-5; d_call: TRBD1; v_call: TRBV20-1; cdr3_aa: CSARVYRGSSNQPQHF; cdr3_nt: TGCAGTGCTAGAGTCTACAGGGGCTCTAGCAATCAGCCCCAGCATTTT
clone_size: many; j_call: TRBJ2-2; d_call: TRBD2; v_call: TRBV7-9; cdr3_aa: CASSEGLDVTGELFF; cdr3_nt: TGTGCCAGCAGCGAAGGACTAGATGTCACCGGGGAGCTGTTTTTT
clone_size: many; j_call: TRBJ2-5; d_call: -; v_call: TRBV6-6; cdr3_aa: CASSYGAAPETQYF; cdr3_nt: TGTGCCAGCAGTTACGGGGCAGCGCCAGAGACCCAGTACTTC
clone_size: few; j_call: TRBJ2-5; d_call: -; v_call: TRBV19; cdr3_aa: CASRGSYQETQYF; cdr3_nt: TGTGCCAGCAGGGGTTCTTACCAAGAGACCCAGTACTTC
clone_size: -; j_call: TRBJ2-3; d_call: TRBD2; v_call: TRBV6-4; cdr3_aa: CASSASGSTDTQYF; cdr3_nt: TGCGCCAGCAGTGCTAGCGGGAGCACAGATACGCAGTATTTT
clone_size: few; j_call: TRBJ2-1; d_call: TRBD1; v_call: TRBV20-1; cdr3_aa: CSAEDRGDYNEQFF; cdr3_nt: TGCAGTGCTGAGGACAGGGGAGACTACAATGAGCAGTTCTTC
clone_size: -; j_call: TRBJ2-2; d_call: TRBD2; v_call: TRBV7-6; cdr3_aa: CASSPGVAGGPVGELFF; cdr3_nt: TGTGCCAGCAGCCCAGGGGTAGCGGGAGGGCCGGTCGGGGAGCTGTTTTTT
clone_size: many; j_call: TRBJ1-2; d_call: TRBD1; v_call: TRBV6-1; cdr3_aa: CASSEYRGSSYGYTF; cdr3_nt: TGTGCCAGCAGTGAATACAGGGGTTCGAGCTATGGCTACACCTTC
clone_size: many; j_call: TRBJ1-2; d_call: TRBD1; v_call: TRBV20-1; cdr3_aa: CSARVRDRESVGYTF; cdr3_nt: TGCAGTGCTAGAGTTCGGGACAGGGAGAGCGTTGGCTACACCTTC
clone_size: few; j_call: TRBJ1-1; d_call: -; v_call: TRBV12-3/TRBV12-4; cdr3_aa: CASFLSGGGTEAFF; cdr3_nt: TGTGCCAGCTTCCTTTCGGGAGGGGGCACTGAAGCTTTCTTT
clone_size: -; j_call: TRBJ2-1; d_call: TRBD2; v_call: TRBV5-1; cdr3_aa: CASSLVAGAHNEQFF; cdr3_nt: TGCGCCAGCAGCTTGGTAGCGGGGGCGCACAATGAGCAGTTCTTC
clone_size: -; j_call: TRBJ1-2; d_call: -; v_call: TRBV5-5; cdr3_aa: CASSLTDSPNYGYTF; cdr3_nt: TGTGCCAGCAGCTTGACTGACAGCCCTAACTATGGCTACACCTTC
clone_size: -; j_call: TRBJ1-5; d_call: -; v_call: TRBV6-2/TRBV6-3; cdr3_aa: CASGGDPAGFNQPQHF; cdr3_nt: TGTGCCAGCGGAGGGGACCCGGCGGGTTTCAATCAGCCCCAGCATTTT
clone_size: -; j_call: TRBJ2-5; d_call: -; v_call: TRBV2; cdr3_aa: CASSRERYQETQYF; cdr3_nt: TGTGCCAGCTCCCGGGAGAGGTACCAAGAGACCCAGTACTTC
clone_size: few; j_call: TRBJ1-2; d_call: -; v_call: TRBV11-2; cdr3_aa: CASSLTNYGYTF; cdr3_nt: TGTGCCAGCAGCTTAACGAACTATGGCTACACCTTC
clone_size: many; j_call: TRBJ2-3; d_call: TRBD2; v_call: TRBV20-1; cdr3_aa: CSASGYFASGTYTDTQYF; cdr3_nt: TGCAGTGCTAGCGGTTACTTTGCTAGCGGGACCTACACAGATACGCAGTATTTT
clone_size: -; j_call: TRBJ2-2; d_call: -; v_call: TRBV5-1; cdr3_aa: CASSLLGGELFF; cdr3_nt: TGCGCCAGCAGCCTCCTGGGCGGGGAGCTGTTTTTT
clone_size: -; j_call: TRBJ2-7; d_call: TRBD1; v_call: TRBV29-1; cdr3_aa: CSVRTGGSKQYF; cdr3_nt: TGCAGCGTTCGGACAGGGGGCAGCAAGCAGTACTTC